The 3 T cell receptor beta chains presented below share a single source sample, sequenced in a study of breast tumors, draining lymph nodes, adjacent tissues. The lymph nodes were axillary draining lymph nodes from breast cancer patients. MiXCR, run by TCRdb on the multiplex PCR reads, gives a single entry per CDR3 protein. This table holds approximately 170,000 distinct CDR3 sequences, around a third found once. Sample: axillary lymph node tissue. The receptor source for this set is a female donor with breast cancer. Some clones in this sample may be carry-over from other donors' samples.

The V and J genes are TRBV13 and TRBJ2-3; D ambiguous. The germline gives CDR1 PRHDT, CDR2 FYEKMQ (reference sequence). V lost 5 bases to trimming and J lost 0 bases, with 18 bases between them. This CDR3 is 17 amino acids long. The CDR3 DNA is TGTGCCAGCAGCGATCCTTTGGCTAGTTATAGCACAGATACGCAGTATTTT. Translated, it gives CASSDPLASYSTDTQYF.

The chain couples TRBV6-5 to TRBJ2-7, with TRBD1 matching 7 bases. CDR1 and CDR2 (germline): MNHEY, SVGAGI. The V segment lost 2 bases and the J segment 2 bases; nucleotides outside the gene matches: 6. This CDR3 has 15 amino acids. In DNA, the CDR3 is TGTGCCAGCAGTTACCAGGGACAGTGGGCCTACGAGCAGTACTTC. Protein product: CASSYQGQWAYEQYF.

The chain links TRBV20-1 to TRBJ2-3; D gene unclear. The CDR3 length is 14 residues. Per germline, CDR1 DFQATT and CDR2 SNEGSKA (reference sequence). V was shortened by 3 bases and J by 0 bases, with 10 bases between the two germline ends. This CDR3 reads CSARTGGSTDTQYF. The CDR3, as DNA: TGCAGTGCTAGGACTGGCGGAAGCACAGATACGCAGTATTTT.